Following are 21 T cell receptor beta chains from one sample sequenced in a study of PD-L1 blockade in urothelial cancer. The repertoire was sequenced with immunoSEQ multiplex PCR; TCRdb's copy has only in-frame clones and lacks some. This table has tens of thousands of clones, approximately 87% appearing once. The sample's time point: pretreatment peripheral blood. The material was PBMCs, obtained around atezolizumab (anti-PD-L1) treatment. These receptors all come from a man aged 55 to 69 with urothelial cancer.

This clone appeared a few times. The rearrangement links TRBV7-2 to TRBJ2-2; 12 bases fit TRBD2. This CDR3 has 16 amino acids. Trimming removed 0 bases from V and 7 bases from J; junction bases left unmatched: 3. Germline V gene lookup returns CDR1 SGHTA and CDR2 FQGNSA. CDR3 region: CASSLAPGLAGGELFF. The CDR3 region has the DNA TGTGCCAGCAGCTTAGCGCCGGGACTAGCGGGCGGGGAGCTGTTTTTT.

The rearrangement joins TRBV5-4 to TRBJ2-7; tentative D call: TRBD2 (7 bases). V lost 0 bases and J 1 base, leaving 14 bases between the germline ends. From germline, CDR1 is SGHNT and CDR2 YYREEE (reference sequence). The CDR3 has 16 amino acids. CDR3 sequence: CASSLEGGLKSYEQYF. CDR3 nucleotides: TGTGCCAGCAGCTTGGAGGGGGGGTTGAAATCCTACGAGCAGTACTTC.

The chain uses TRBV19 and TRBJ1-1; 8 nucleotides match TRBD1. CDR3 length equals 12 residues. Germline CDR1 is LNHDA and CDR2 is SQIVND (reference sequence). Trimming cost V 4 bases and J 7 bases; bases outside gene matches: 2. The CDR3 loop reads CASSTGTGEAFF. DNA of the CDR3: TGTGCCAGTAGTACAGGGACAGGTGAAGCTTTCTTT.

The genes are TRBV29-1 and TRBJ1-1, with D maybe TRBD1 (5 bases). CDR3 length: 13 residues. Per germline, CDR1 SQVTM and CDR2 ANQGSEA. V shed 4 bases and J shed 0 bases, with 9 bases lying between them. In nucleotides, the CDR3 is TGCAGCGTTGTACGGGGGGTGAACACTGAAGCTTTCTTT. Translated, it gives CSVVRGVNTEAFF.

CDR3 nucleotides: TGTGCCAGTAGTCTCCTCAGCGGGCGATCCTACAATGAGCAGTTCTTC. This encodes CASSLLSGRSYNEQFF. The V call is TRBV19, the J call TRBJ2-1, with a weak D call TRBD2 (6 bases). This CDR3 spans 16 amino acids. The germline CDR1 and CDR2 sequences are LNHDA and SQIVND (reference sequence). Trimming stripped 5 bases from V and 1 base from J, with 15 bases between.

The chain combines TRBV19 with TRBJ2-1; 9 nucleotides align to TRBD2. The CDR3 sequence is 14 residues long. V shed 8 bases, J shed 4 bases, and the junction held 6 bases outside the gene matches. CDR1 LNHDA and CDR2 SQIVND come from the germline V gene (reference sequence). The CDR3, as DNA: TGTGCCAGTGGTGGGCGGGGGGGGTACAATGAGCAGTTCTTC. Its translation: CASGGRGGYNEQFF.

The rearrangement links TRBV7-6 to TRBJ1-4; perhaps TRBD1 as D (5 bases). In germline, CDR1 is SGHVS, CDR2 FNYEAQ. The V end was cut by 7 bases, the J end by 5 bases, with 20 bases between. The length of the CDR3 is 16 residues. The CDR3 DNA follows: TGTGCCAGCACCCCGACTTTGACAGTCCCCAATGAAAAACTGTTTTTT. Its translation: CASTPTLTVPNEKLFF. The full variable domain, with the rest looked up from reference TRBV7-6 and TRBJ1-4, is GAGVSQSPRYKVTKRGQDVALRCDPISGHVSLYWYRQALGQGPEFLTYFNYEAQQDKSGLPNDRFSAERPEGSISTLTIQRTEQRDSAMYRCASTPTLTVPNEKLFFGSGTQLSVL.

The chain employs TRBV30 and TRBJ1-3, with 7 positions matching TRBD1. CDR1 is GTSNPN, CDR2 SVGIG, per germline (reference sequence). The junction had 6 bases not matched to a gene; V was cut back by 7 bases and J by 3 bases. The CDR3 has 13 amino acids. The CDR3 is CASNRGGGNTIYF. The CDR3 bases are TGTGCCTCCAACAGGGGAGGTGGAAACACCATATATTTT.

This clone was observed once. V and J are TRBV6-1 and TRBJ1-5; 10 bases are a match to TRBD1. Germline V gives CDR1 MNHNS, CDR2 SASEGT. Trimming cost V 3 bases and J 1 base; bases outside gene matches: 9. The CDR3 length is 18 residues. CDR3 coding DNA: TGTGCCAGCAGTGATGGACAGGGGGATACGTGGAGCAATCAGCCCCAGCATTTT. It encodes CASSDGQGDTWSNQPQHF.

The chain employs TRBV5-6 and TRBJ1-1, with 8 bases fitting TRBD1. After removal of 3 bases from V and 0 bases from J, the junction contained 4 bases not matched to a gene. This CDR3 has 15 residues. Germline values: CDR1 SGHDT, CDR2 YYEEEE. CDR3 in DNA: TGTGCCAGCAGCTGGCGGGGACAGGTGAACACTGAAGCTTTCTTT. Protein sequence: CASSWRGQVNTEAFF.

V usage is TRBV28 and J usage is TRBJ2-3, with D perhaps matching TRBD2 (6 bases). Germline values: CDR1 MDHEN, CDR2 SYDVKM. There are 18 residues in the CDR3. V lost 4 bases and J 6 bases, leaving 26 bases between the germline ends. CDR3 amino acids: CASSSFSGGVIPLDTQYF. The CDR3 DNA reads as TGTGCCAGCAGTTCCTTTAGCGGAGGGGTAATACCCCTTGATACGCAGTATTTT.

The chain couples TRBV27 to TRBJ2-2, with TRBD2 matching 12 bases. This CDR3 is 18 amino acids long. CDR1 is MNHEY, CDR2 SMNVEV, per germline (reference sequence). Losses at the gene ends were 5 bases for V and 3 bases for J; bases not matched to a gene: 10. The CDR3 coding sequence is TGTGCCAGCAGTCACAGGCTAGCGGGGGGGCGGGACACCGGGGAGCTGTTTTTT. Translating it yields CASSHRLAGGRDTGELFF.

This clone was seen a single time. The chain joins TRBV30 to TRBJ1-2; no definite D call. V was shortened by 4 bases and J by 5 bases, with 14 bases between the two germline ends. Germline values: CDR1 GTSNPN, CDR2 SVGIG (reference sequence). This CDR3 has 13 amino acids. CDR3 coding DNA: TGTGCCTGGAACTTTGGGCGAAGTTATGGCTACACCTTC. Translating gives CAWNFGRSYGYTF.

J is TRBJ2-5 and V is TRBV5-6, with TRBD2 matching 10 bases. J gave up 7 bases and V 7 bases, and 10 bases lay outside the gene matches. The CDR3 loop spans 14 amino acids. CDR1 and CDR2 (germline): SGHDT, YYEEEE. The CDR3 DNA is TGTGCCAGCCACGGACTAGCGGTAAAAGGGACCCAGTACTTC. Translation: CASHGLAVKGTQYF.

The CDR3 is CASSRDRGPLHF. In DNA form, the CDR3 reads TGTGCCAGCAGCCGAGACAGGGGGCCCCTCCACTTT. The chain couples TRBV11-2 to TRBJ1-6, with 9 bases aligning to TRBD1. Trimming at V came to 5 bases and at J to 13 bases, leaving 3 bases not matched to a gene. This CDR3 comprises 12 residues. Germline V lookup: CDR1 SGHAT, CDR2 FQNNGV.

The genes are TRBV19 and TRBJ2-2; TRBD1 matches 9 bases. This CDR3 comprises 14 residues. Germline V gives CDR1 LNHDA, CDR2 SQIVND (reference sequence). Trimming took 9 bases from V and 3 from J; bases not matched to a gene: 5. CDR3 in amino acids: CASRGTGYTGELFF. The CDR3 nucleotides read TGTGCCAGCCGAGGGACAGGGTACACCGGGGAGCTGTTTTTT.

The genes are TRBV4-2 and TRBJ2-2; tentative D call: TRBD2 (5 bases). Trimming removed 1 base at V and 7 bases at J, with 7 bases between. Germline assignment: CDR1 LGHNA and CDR2 YNFKEQ. This CDR3 contains 13 residues. CDR3 in amino acids: CASSQAEVGELFF. Here the CDR3 DNA reads TGTGCCAGCAGCCAAGCGGAGGTCGGGGAGCTGTTTTTT.

The V call is TRBV19, the J call TRBJ2-1; TRBD2 agrees at 8 bases. Germline loops: CDR1 LNHDA, CDR2 SQIVND (reference sequence). Trimming cost V 9 bases and J 0 bases; bases outside gene matches: 10. The CDR3 spans 16 residues. The CDR3, as DNA: TGTGCCAGAAAAGCGGGAGTCAAGAGCTCCTACAATGAGCAGTTCTTC. It translates to CARKAGVKSSYNEQFF.

The chain employs TRBV5-6 and TRBJ2-6; D not certain. Looked up from germline, CDR1 is SGHDT and CDR2 is YYEEEE. Trimming removed 7 bases from V and 5 bases from J, with 22 bases in between. CDR3 length: 17 amino acids. The CDR3 loop reads CASYVYNRQSRANVLTF. The CDR3 DNA follows: TGTGCCAGCTATGTGTACAATAGACAAAGTCGGGCCAACGTCCTGACTTTC. Full variable domain (outside the CDR3, taken from reference TRBV5-6 and TRBJ2-6): DAGVTQSPTHLIKTRGQQVTLRCSPKSGHDTVSWYQQALGQGPQFIFQYYEEEERQRGNFPDRFSGHQFPNYSSELNVNALLLGDSALYLCASYVYNRQSRANVLTFGAGSRLTVL.

The chain combines TRBV6-1 with TRBJ1-3; the D is unclear. This CDR3 spans 15 amino acids. The germline CDR1 and CDR2 sequences are MNHNS and SASEGT. V gave up 4 bases and J gave up 0 bases, with 10 bases separating them. CDR3: CASSGVSISGNTIYF. The CDR3 DNA is TGTGCCAGCAGTGGCGTCTCAATCTCTGGAAACACCATATATTTT.

This chain uses TRBV30 with TRBJ2-1; the D gene is possibly TRBD1 (5 bases). Germline CDR1 and CDR2: GTSNPN and SVGIG (reference sequence). The CDR3 loop spans 15 amino acids. Between the trimmed V and J ends, which lost 2 bases and 0 bases, there was a span of 11 bases. CDR3 region: CAWSKGSSSYNEQFF. In DNA, the CDR3 is TGTGCCTGGAGTAAGGGGTCGAGCTCCTACAATGAGCAGTTCTTC.